This TCR beta chain was recorded in a study of tumor and adjacent non-tumor tissue in lung cancer. Study context: Patients were aged about 30 to 80, nine to eleven men and about five women, stage I to III. On average, productive TCRbeta reads reached about 4.17 million per sample.

Three rounds of nested PCR, following a modified ARM-PCR protocol, produced the TCRbeta library. MiXCR was run by TCRdb on the multiplex PCR reads, yielding one entry per CDR3 protein. The sample carries roughly 120,000 distinct CDR3 sequences, roughly 84% recorded once. Concerning this clonotype itself: Its antigen is unknown. Given a much more abundant clone one base away, this may be a read error.

No cell sorting was done before RNA was extracted from the tissue. Newly diagnosed lung cancer patients had thoracic surgery in China, August–November 2014, without prior chemotherapy. The study, taken as a whole, reports: Tumor repertoires had a smaller top 100 clone share than normal lung.

Sequencing was performed on lung tumor tissue. The clonotype originates from a man between 65 and 80 years old with non-small cell lung cancer.

CDR3 sequence reads: CASSLTGDRPLHF. The CDR3 nucleotides read TGTGCCAGCAGTCTGACAGGGGACAGGCCCCTCCACTTT. The rearrangement joins TRBV25-1 to TRBJ1-6, with 8 positions matching TRBD1. V shed 5 bases and J 13 bases; nucleotides not matched to a gene: 7. The CDR3 runs to 13 residues. Germline CDR1 and CDR2: MGHDK and SYGVNS.